One sample yielded the 28 T cell receptor beta chains listed below, sequenced in a study of post-analysis software for immune sequencing data (dated by TCRdb to 2014 to 2015). Summary of the overall study and its limitations: Patients showed significantly higher frequencies than controls for about five TRBV segments, among them TRBV5-6, TRBV5-1 and TRBV20-1.

These receptors have no identified antigens. Libraries were built with PCR. The sample was run on an Illumina HiSeq 2500. To reduce PCR and sequencing biases, unique molecular identifiers were built into the TCR beta cDNA libraries. Using fastp trimming at Q25 and MiXCR clonotype assembly, TCRdb reanalyzed the public sequencing data and kept in-frame beta chains. All rows with the same CDR3 protein become a single entry with the most common DNA and genes. In all, the sample holds fewer than 600,000 distinct CDR3 sequences, and over 35% of those were seen once. The ten largest account for about an eighth of the sample. Sequencing used blood. These receptors were obtained from a girl aged 10-17 years with multiple sclerosis.

This clonotype has a single count. V gene TRBV6-5 combines with J gene TRBJ1-2; a weak D match, TRBD1 (5 bases). V lost 10 bases and J lost 8, with 17 bases in between. This CDR3 has 12 amino acids. Germline CDR1 MNHEY, CDR2 SVGAGI. The CDR3 nucleotides are TGTGCCACAGACGGGGGAGGCGAGGGCTACACCTTC. Its protein is CATDGGGEGYTF.

The V gene is TRBV7-9, the J gene TRBJ1-1; 10 bases line up with TRBD1. The V segment lost 10 bases and the J segment 0 bases; nucleotides outside the gene matches: 11. This CDR3 spans 16 amino acids. Germline V gene lookup returns CDR1 SEHNR and CDR2 FQNEAQ (reference sequence). CDR3: CAIRTGGTKMNTEAFF. In DNA form, the CDR3 reads TGTGCCATCCGGACAGGGGGAACAAAAATGAACACTGAAGCTTTCTTT.

This clonotype came up a few times. The J gene is TRBJ2-7, the V gene TRBV28, with D perhaps matching TRBD1 (5 bases). CDR1 MDHEN and CDR2 SYDVKM come from the germline V gene. The CDR3 is 14 residues long. The V and J ends lost 2 bases and 2 bases respectively, with 10 bases between them. CDR3 in DNA: TGTGCCAGCAGTTTAGGTTGGGGCACCTACGAGCAGTACTTC. Its protein product is CASSLGWGTYEQYF.

This sequence joins TRBV20-1 and TRBJ2-2; the D is unclear. CDR3 length: 15 amino acids. V shed 6 bases and J shed 2 bases, with 16 bases lying between them. The germline CDR1 and CDR2 sequences are DFQATT and SNEGSKA (reference sequence). The CDR3 is CSANALGRNTGELFF. CDR3 DNA sequence: TGCAGTGCAAACGCCTTGGGAAGAAACACCGGGGAGCTGTTTTTT.

V is TRBV10-3 and J is TRBJ2-3; 12 bases map to TRBD2. Germline V gene lookup returns CDR1 ENHRY and CDR2 SYGVKD. V trimming: 9 bases; J trimming: 5 bases; junction bases outside the gene matches: 6. The CDR3 covers 14 residues. CDR3 nucleotides: TGTGCCATTTCGACTAGCGGGAGTAGAGATACGCAGTATTTT. Translation: CAISTSGSRDTQYF.

This clonotype was observed a few times. The gene calls are TRBV7-2 and TRBJ2-3; TRBD2 matches at 7 bases. Germline trimming cut 6 bases from V and 4 bases from J; bases unmatched to any gene: 4. The CDR3 has 13 amino acids. Germline CDR1 SGHTA, CDR2 FQGNSA. This chain's CDR3 is CASRREPSDTQYF. CDR3 bases: TGTGCCAGCAGGCGGGAGCCCTCAGATACGCAGTATTTT. The full variable domain, with the rest looked up from reference TRBV7-2 and TRBJ2-3, is GAGVSQSPSNKVTEKGKDVELRCDPISGHTALYWYRQSLGQGLEFLIYFQGNSAPDKSGLPSDRFSAERTGGSVSTLTIQRTQQEDSAVYLCASRREPSDTQYFGPGTRLTVL.

The J gene is TRBJ2-7, the V gene TRBV28; 8 bases line up with TRBD2. CDR1 is MDHEN, CDR2 SYDVKM, per germline. This CDR3 is built from 14 residues. The V gene end was trimmed by 4 bases and the J gene end by 10 bases; junction bases not matched to a gene: 12. The chain's CDR3 is CASSWRSGREAQYF. CDR3 DNA sequence: TGTGCCAGCAGTTGGAGGAGCGGGCGGGAGGCCCAGTACTTC.

The V and J genes are TRBV10-2 and TRBJ2-7; 8 bases match TRBD2. The J call may be mistaken, given a closer DNA end match to TRBJ2-5. CDR1 is WSHSY, CDR2 SAAADI, per germline. This CDR3 has 13 amino acids. CDR3 coding DNA: TGCGCCAGCAGCCAAGCGGGAGTCGAGACCCAGTACTTC. Translating it yields CASSQAGVETQYF.

The chain uses TRBV4-1 and TRBJ2-7, with D perhaps matching TRBD1 or TRBD2 (5 bases each). Germline CDR1 reads MGHRA; CDR2 reads YSYEKL. V was cut by 4 bases and J by 2 bases, with 18 bases left in between. This CDR3 region has 16 residues. The CDR3: CASSRTGTFTTYEQYF. CDR3 in DNA: TGCGCCAGCAGCCGTACCGGGACCTTTACGACCTACGAGCAGTACTTC.

This chain uses TRBV7-2 with TRBJ2-3, with 7 nucleotides matching TRBD2. There are 18 residues in the CDR3. Trimming at V came to 3 bases and at J to 2 bases, leaving 14 bases not matched to a gene. CDR1 is SGHTA, CDR2 FQGNSA, per germline. Here the CDR3 DNA reads TGTGCCAGCAGCTTCGTCTTGGTTTTGGCGGGAGTCACAGATACGCAGTATTTT. Its protein product is CASSFVLVLAGVTDTQYF.

The V gene is TRBV7-6, the J gene TRBJ2-2; no reliable D call. V gave up 1 base and J gave up 3 bases, with 3 bases separating them. Germline V gene data show CDR1 as SGHVS and CDR2 as FNYEAQ. This CDR3 region has 13 residues. The CDR3 spells CASSLGHTGELFF. CDR3 in DNA: TGTGCCAGCAGCTTAGGGCACACCGGGGAGCTGTTTTTT.

This clonotype was seen a few times. The V call is TRBV29-1, the J call TRBJ2-1, with D unclear. V gave up 5 bases and J gave up 0 bases, with 8 bases separating them. The CDR3 loop spans 13 amino acids. CDR1 is SQVTM, CDR2 ANQGSEA, per germline. The DNA of the CDR3 is TGCAGCGTTCTTAAGGGCTCCTACAATGAGCAGTTCTTC. It yields the protein CSVLKGSYNEQFF.

The chain combines TRBV20-1 with TRBJ1-5, with D maybe TRBD1 (6 bases). The CDR3 consists of 14 residues. V was shortened by 4 bases and J by 4 bases, with 14 bases between the two germline ends. CDR1 is DFQATT and CDR2 is SNEGSKA in the germline V gene (reference sequence). The CDR3 spells CSAMTGTPNQPQHF. The CDR3 DNA reads as TGCAGTGCTATGACCGGGACACCTAATCAGCCCCAGCATTTT.

The rearrangement links TRBV6-2 or TRBV6-3 to TRBJ2-1, with 11 bases aligning to TRBD1. CDR3 size: 15 residues. V dropped 11 bases and J dropped 6; count of bases not matched to a gene: 12. Germline lookup yields CDR1 MNHEY and CDR2 SVGEGT. CDR3 amino acids: CACCRPGTGGNEQFF. In DNA, the CDR3 is TGTGCCTGCTGCCGTCCCGGGACAGGGGGCAATGAGCAGTTCTTC.

V and J are TRBV5-1 and TRBJ2-7; 10 nucleotides line up with TRBD1. The CDR3 covers 17 residues. The V segment lost 3 bases and the J segment 6 bases; nucleotides outside the gene matches: 15. Per the germline V gene, CDR1 is SGHRS and CDR2 is YFSETQ. The CDR3 bases are TGCGCCAGCAGCTGGGGACACCTCGGGACAGGGGACAGCGAGCAGTACTTC. It specifies CASSWGHLGTGDSEQYF.

The chain combines TRBV3-1 with TRBJ2-3; TRBD2 matches 9 bases. The CDR3 is made up of 15 amino acids. Germline assignment: CDR1 LGHDT and CDR2 YNNKEL (reference sequence). Trimming took 7 bases from V and 3 from J; bases not matched to a gene: 8. The CDR3, as DNA: TGTGCCAGCAAACCTATAGCGGGAGCAACAGATACGCAGTATTTT. The encoded protein is CASKPIAGATDTQYF.

The rearrangement links TRBV20-1 to TRBJ1-4; 9 bases are shared with TRBD1. This CDR3 comprises 13 residues. CDR1 is DFQATT, CDR2 SNEGSKA, per germline (reference sequence). V gave up 5 bases and J gave up 8 bases; unmatched junction bases: 6. Here the CDR3 DNA reads TGCAGTGCTCCCGGACAGGGGAAGGAAAAACTGTTTTTT. As protein: CSAPGQGKEKLFF.

This clonotype has just a few counts. The chain is built from TRBV14 and TRBJ1-1, with TRBD1 matching over 7 bases. V was pared by 4 bases and J by 0 bases, with 5 bases of the junction left unmatched. The V gene's germline CDR1 is SGHDN and CDR2 FVKESK. CDR3 size: 15 residues. Here the CDR3 DNA reads TGTGCCAGCAGCCTAAGACAGGGAATGAACACTGAAGCTTTCTTT. Encoded protein: CASSLRQGMNTEAFF.

This clonotype was found a few times. The chain has TRBV20-1 and TRBJ1-2; 7 bases fit TRBD1. CDR1 is DFQATT and CDR2 is SNEGSKA in the germline V gene (reference sequence). Trimming at V came to 8 bases and at J to 5 bases, leaving 11 bases not matched to a gene. This CDR3 is 13 amino acids long. CDR3 sequence: CSTEGQSIYGYTF. The CDR3 DNA is TGCAGTACGGAGGGACAGTCCATTTATGGCTACACCTTC.

The genes are TRBV28 and TRBJ1-2; the D is unclear. Looked up from germline, CDR1 is MDHEN and CDR2 is SYDVKM. The CDR3 totals 17 residues. The ends were cut back, 6 bases at V and 2 bases at J, with 22 bases in the middle. CDR3 residues: CASSPPGGRLSNYGYTF. The CDR3 DNA reads as TGTGCCAGCAGCCCTCCGGGAGGACGATTAAGCAACTATGGCTACACCTTC.

As to this clonotype: The junction and the germline gene differ at one end; a read error may be behind it. This chain links TRBV2 with TRBJ1-5; 9 positions agree with TRBD1. The CDR3 length is 17 residues. The germline gives CDR1 SNHLY, CDR2 FYNNEI. CDR3 sequence: CVSSERGQGKDRQPQHF. In DNA, the CDR3 is TGTGTCAGCAGTGAAAGGGGACAGGGAAAGGACAGACAGCCCCAGCATTTT.

This sequence joins TRBV3-1 and TRBJ1-1; D gene ambiguous. V shed 4 bases and J shed 0 bases, with 9 bases lying between them. CDR1 LGHDT and CDR2 YNNKEL come from the germline V gene (reference sequence). The CDR3 sequence is 14 residues long. DNA for the CDR3: TGTGCCAGCAGCCGTCGGCACATGAACACTGAAGCTTTCTTT. It encodes CASSRRHMNTEAFF.

The chain uses TRBV20-1 and TRBJ2-7, with D unclear. The germline gives CDR1 DFQATT, CDR2 SNEGSKA (reference sequence). CDR3 length: 14 residues. V gave up 0 bases and J gave up 0 bases, with 9 bases separating them. CDR3 region: CSARDRRSSYEQYF. The CDR3 coding sequence is TGCAGTGCTAGAGATCGTCGAAGCTCCTACGAGCAGTACTTC.

The chain joins TRBV12-3 or TRBV12-4 to TRBJ2-1; no reliable D call. This CDR3 region has 15 residues. Trimming left V 7 bases short and J 0 bases short, with 13 bases between. The CDR3 DNA reads TGTGCCAGCACTACTCTGGCAGACTCCTACAATGAGCAGTTCTTC. It yields the protein CASTTLADSYNEQFF.

The gene calls are TRBV5-1 and TRBJ2-3; 9 bases line up with TRBD2. Germline CDR1 SGHRS, CDR2 YFSETQ. After removal of 0 bases from V and 4 bases from J, the junction contained 15 bases not matched to a gene. This CDR3 has 19 amino acids. The CDR3 nucleotides read TGCGCCAGCAGCTTGGAGTGGGCGGGAGGGCCTCTGTTGGCAGATACGCAGTATTTT. Translation gives CASSLEWAGGPLLADTQYF.

This clonotype showed up just a few times. The junction departs from germline at one end; a sequencing error may be responsible. The gene calls are TRBV12-3 or TRBV12-4 and TRBJ1-5; D perhaps matches TRBD1 (5 bases). The CDR3 has 15 amino acids. The CDR3 nucleotides read TGTACCAGCAGCGCCAGGGATTTGAGCAATCAGCCCCAGCATTTT. Amino acid sequence: CTSSARDLSNQPQHF.

The J gene is TRBJ2-7, the V gene TRBV21-1; the D call of TRBD1 is as the table states it, not checked on the DNA. TRBV21-1 represents a pseudogene. The CDR3 is made up of 14 amino acids. For the CDR3, the DNA is TGTGCCAGCTGGAGACAGGAAAAACGCTACGAGCAGTACTTC. Its protein product is CASWRQEKRYEQYF.

The chain combines TRBV4-1 with TRBJ2-7, with a tentative D call TRBD2 (5 bases). Germline V gene data show CDR1 as MGHRA and CDR2 as YSYEKL. V shed 6 bases and J shed 4 bases, with 22 bases lying between them. This CDR3 comprises 16 residues. This CDR3 reads CASSQIPFGGEYEQYF. The CDR3 DNA reads TGCGCCAGCAGTCAGATCCCTTTTGGTGGGGAGTACGAGCAGTACTTC.